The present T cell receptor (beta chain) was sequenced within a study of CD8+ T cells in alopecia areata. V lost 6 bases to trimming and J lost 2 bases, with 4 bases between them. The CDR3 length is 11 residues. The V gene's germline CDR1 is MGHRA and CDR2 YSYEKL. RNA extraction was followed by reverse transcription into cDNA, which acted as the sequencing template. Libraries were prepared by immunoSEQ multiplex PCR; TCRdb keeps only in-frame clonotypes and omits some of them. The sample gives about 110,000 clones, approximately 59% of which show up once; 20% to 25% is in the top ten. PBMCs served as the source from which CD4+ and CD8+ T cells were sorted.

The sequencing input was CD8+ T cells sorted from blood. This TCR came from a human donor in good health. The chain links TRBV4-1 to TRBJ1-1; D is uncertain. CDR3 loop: CASRTNTEAFF. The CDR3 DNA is TGCGCCAGCAGAACTAACACTGAAGCTTTCTTT.